Sequencing of this TCR beta chain was carried out in a study of cytomegalovirus exposure and HLA in healthy donors. Study results and limitations: For most TCR beta V segments, an earlier analysis put the productive rate at about 87% or about 30% of the time. It was reported in a later analysis that an Asian-associated ancestry cluster showed fewer N-insertions than the approximately 670-donor mean. Later analysis identified a missense DCLRE1C variant that was linked to TCR beta V- and J-gene trimming.

Looked up from germline, CDR1 is ENHRY and CDR2 is SYGVKD. Trimming took 2 bases from V and 2 from J; bases not matched to a gene: 2. The CDR3 totals 15 residues. Remarks on this clone: Its target is unknown.

Healthy people donating bone marrow made up the donors. PCR primers comprised 60 Vbeta and 13 Jbeta primers. Produced via immunoSEQ multiplex PCR; TCRdb's table is partial and in-frame only. The data show approximately 170,000 clones, with less than 85% seen just once and 1% held by the top ten. The specimen sequenced was PBMCs. The receptor was derived from a boy under 10 years old in good health and CMV-seronegative. The chain joins TRBV10-3 to TRBJ2-7, with 11 nucleotides matching TRBD1. The CDR3 DNA follows: TGTGCCATCAGTGAGGGGACAGGGGGAGCCTACGAGCAGTACTTC. This encodes CAISEGTGGAYEQYF.